Listed below are T cell receptor beta chains from one sample, sequenced in a study of cytomegalovirus exposure and HLA in healthy donors. The data were produced by immunoSEQ multiplex PCR, yet TCRdb's version contains in-frame clones alone and is incomplete. The sample yields about 170,000 clones, 70% to 80% seen once. Sequences were obtained from PBMCs. These receptors originate from a female donor in good health and CMV-seronegative. Both conserved end residues are part of each CDR3. Fields, in order: clone size, D gene, J gene, V gene, CDR3 DNA, CDR3 protein. D genes are given only for firm matches. A row's size may be missing; if present it is once, few, many or a size class.

>once|NA|TRBJ1-5|TRBV19
TGTGCCAGTGGGTTCGGGGGAAGAGGCGGCAATCAGCCCCAGCATTTT
CASGFGGRGGNQPQHF
>NA|TRBD2|TRBJ2-7|TRBV18
TGTGCCAGCTCACCAGGGACTACCGGTTGGGAGCAGTACTTC
CASSPGTTGWEQYF
>few|NA|TRBJ2-5|TRBV7-2
TGTGCCAGCAGCTTAGTCTACAGTTACCCCGGGGATCAAGAGACCCAGTACTTC
CASSLVYSYPGDQETQYF
>NA|TRBD1|TRBJ1-6|TRBV10-3
TGTGCCACCGGGACAGGGGGAAATTCACCCCTCCACTTT
CATGTGGNSPLHF
>NA|TRBD1|TRBJ1-2|TRBV6-1
TGTGCCAGCAGAGAACAGGGGGCGATGAGAACTAACTATGGCTACACCTTC
CASREQGAMRTNYGYTF
>few|NA|TRBJ2-3|TRBV9
TGTGCCAGCAGCGTAGGTGTACGCCGGGGATACACAGATACGCAGTATTTT
CASSVGVRRGYTDTQYF
>NA|NA|TRBJ1-3|TRBV5-7
TGTGCCAGCAGCTTGCGCACCTACTCTGGAAACACCATATATTTT
CASSLRTYSGNTIYF
>NA|NA|TRBJ1-1|TRBV11-3
TGTGCCAGCAGCAAGGGGGGGGCCGTCACTGAAGCTTTCTTT
CASSKGGAVTEAFF
>NA|NA|TRBJ1-2|TRBV4-1
TGCGCCAGCAGCCAAGGGGAAGGGGACACTGGCTACACCTTC
CASSQGEGDTGYTF
>NA|NA|TRBJ2-2|TRBV19
TGTGCCAGTAGTCCACAGGGCTCGGTCACCGGGGAGCTGTTTTTT
CASSPQGSVTGELFF
>NA|TRBD1|TRBJ1-4|TRBV30
TGTGCCTGGAAAACAGGGGGCGGTAATGAAAAACTGTTTTTT
CAWKTGGGNEKLFF
>NA|TRBD2|TRBJ2-1|TRBV18
TGTGCCAGCCAAAGTTCTAGCGGGGACAATGAGCAGTTCTTC
CASQSSSGDNEQFF
>NA|TRBD1|TRBJ1-5|TRBV18
TGTGCCAGCTCATCGGGACAGGGAAATCAGCCCCAGCATTTT
CASSSGQGNQPQHF
>NA|NA|TRBJ2-6|TRBV9
TGTGCCAGCAGCGTCGACAGAGCTGGGGCCAACGGCCTGACTTTC
CASSVDRAGANGLTF
>NA|TRBD2|TRBJ2-3|TRBV4-1
TGCGCCAGCAGCCAACTCCAACTAGCGGGAGGGTTTGGAGATACGCAGTATTTT
CASSQLQLAGGFGDTQYF
>once|NA|TRBJ2-7|TRBV27
TGTGCCAGCAGTCGAGGGCCCGAACGCGAGCAGTACTTC
CASSRGPEREQYF
>NA|NA|TRBJ1-4|TRBV5-1
TGCGCCAGCAGCTTGTCGACAGGCCGAACTAATGAAAAACTGTTTTTT
CASSLSTGRTNEKLFF
>NA|TRBD1|TRBJ2-7|TRBV6-6
TGTGCCAGCAGAAGACGGGACAGGGGTTCCGAGCAGTACTTC
CASRRRDRGSEQYF
>once|NA|TRBJ2-7|TRBV15
TGTGCCACCAGCAGAGTGCCCGGCTACGAGCAGTACTTC
CATSRVPGYEQYF
>NA|NA|TRBJ2-3|TRBV13
TGTGCCAGCTCCCCTCCCGGGGATACGCAGTATTTT
CASSPPGDTQYF
>NA|TRBD1|TRBJ1-1|TRBV27
TGTGCCAGCAGTCCCGAAGGGACAGTGAACACTGAAGCTTTCTTT
CASSPEGTVNTEAFF
>NA|NA|TRBJ2-5|TRBV7-3
TGTGCCAGCAGCTTAGGGGGACTGTACCAAGAGACCCAGTACTTC
CASSLGGLYQETQYF
>NA|NA|TRBJ1-5|TRBV18
TGTGCCAGCTCACAACGGGTTAGCAATCAGCCCCAGCATTTT
CASSQRVSNQPQHF
>NA|NA|TRBJ2-5|TRBV28
TGTGCCAGCAGTTACAAGGGGGGGTCCCAGTACTTC
CASSYKGGSQYF
>NA|NA|TRBJ2-6|TRBV11-2
TGTGCCAGCAGCTTAGTAGGCAGGGCTCCCTCTGGGGCCAACGTCCTGACTTTC
CASSLVGRAPSGANVLTF
>NA|TRBD1|TRBJ1-1|TRBV19
TGTGCCAGTAGGGGACAGGGTTGGCCTGAAGCTTTCTTT
CASRGQGWPEAFF
>NA|NA|TRBJ1-5|TRBV27
TGTGCCAGCAGTTTATCGGCGGGGGTCGGGAATCAGCCCCAGCATTTT
CASSLSAGVGNQPQHF
>NA|TRBD1|TRBJ1-1|TRBV4-1
TGCGCCAGCAGCCAAGATAGGGGACAGGGGGCTATGAACACTGAAGCTTTCTTT
CASSQDRGQGAMNTEAFF
>NA|NA|TRBJ1-2|TRBV19
TGTGCCAGTAGTGGCTTACAGGGAAACTATGGCTACACCTTC
CASSGLQGNYGYTF
>NA|NA|TRBJ1-2|TRBV5-6
TGTGCCAGCAGCTTGGGGCAGGCTTACTATGGCTACACCTTC
CASSLGQAYYGYTF
>NA|NA|TRBJ2-7|TRBV1
TGCACCAGCAGCCAGTGCCGGTGTCAAGAGGAGCAGTACTTC
CTSSQCRCQEEQYF
>NA|NA|TRBJ1-6|TRBV14
TGTGCCAGCAGCCAAGATCAGACGGGATTCATTAATTCACCCCTCCACTTT
CASSQDQTGFINSPLHF
>NA|NA|TRBJ1-1|TRBV6-1
TGTGCCAGCAGTGAAGCGCGGAGGGGCTTGGCCAGGGCTTTCTTT
CASSEARRGLARAFF
>NA|NA|TRBJ1-1|TRBV23-1
TGCGCCAGCATGACAGCGAAACACACTGAAGCTTTCTTT
CASMTAKHTEAFF
>NA|NA|TRBJ1-5|TRBV30
TGTGCCTGGAGTCAGGAGGGGAGGCAGCCCCAGCATTTT
CAWSQEGRQPQHF
>NA|NA|TRBJ2-7|TRBV27
TGTGCCAGCAGTTTGTCAGGGGAGTCCTACGAGCAGTACTTC
CASSLSGESYEQYF
>once|TRBD1|TRBJ2-3|TRBV11-2
TGTGCCGAGGGGACAGGGGGCACAGATACGCAGTATTTT
CAEGTGGTDTQYF
>NA|TRBD1|TRBJ1-2|TRBV5-1
TGCGCCAGCAGCTCCCTGCAGGGGGTCTATGGCTACACCTTC
CASSSLQGVYGYTF
>NA|NA|TRBJ2-2|TRBV6-1
TGTGCCAGCACCCAATTCTTACCGGGTACCGGGGAGCTGTTTTTT
CASTQFLPGTGELFF
>NA|TRBD1|TRBJ1-6|TRBV30
TGTGCCTGGAGTGGGCAGGGGGGTTCACCCCTCCACTTT
CAWSGQGGSPLHF
>NA|NA|TRBJ1-5|TRBV28
TGTGCCAGCAGTACGACTATGGGGGCTCAACCCCACCTAAATCAGCCCCAGCATTTT
CASSTTMGAQPHLNQPQHF
>once|NA|TRBJ1-2|TRBV2
TGTGCCAGCAGGGCCGGGACAACTTCTAACTATGGCTACACCTTC
CASRAGTTSNYGYTF
>NA|NA|TRBJ1-5|TRBV5-3
TGTGCCAGAAGCATAGCCAGACAGATTAGCAATCAGCCCCAGCATTTT
CARSIARQISNQPQHF
>NA|TRBD2|TRBJ2-3|TRBV5-1
TGCGCCAGCAGCCTCGGACTAGTCAGCCCAGATACGCAGTATTTT
CASSLGLVSPDTQYF
>NA|NA|TRBJ2-4|TRBV6-1
TGTGCCAGCAGTGGGGCAGATCTTCAGGCCAAAAACATTCAGTACTTC
CASSGADLQAKNIQYF